This T cell receptor (beta chain) appears in the sequencing data of a study of T cells after yellow fever vaccination. The overall study: Some fractions had low cell numbers, and these were prepared with SMART-Seq v4 Ultra Low Input.

The junction had 8 bases not matched to a gene; V was cut back by 6 bases and J by 3 bases. This CDR3 comprises 15 residues. The V gene's germline CDR1 is MNHEY and CDR2 SVGEGT. 5'RACE template switching generated TCR cDNA, adding a universal primer site and UMIs. Each CDR3 protein is one row after TCRdb ran MiXCR on the 5' RACE reads. The top ten hold approximately 23% of the sample, which has 250,000 to 400,000 distinct CDR3 sequences, roughly 4.3% seen once. Overall study results and limits: Abundant contaminating clonotypes from the bulk population could appear in FACS-sorted repertoires. Only a minor proportion of clonotypes was detected across both CD4 and CD8 compartments.

Comment on this clonotype: The target antigen is unknown.

The sample consisted of PBMCs, taken 5 days after the yellow fever booster vaccination. This receptor was taken from a man between 18 and 29 years old who received the YFV17D yellow fever vaccine. This rearrangement joins TRBV6-2 or TRBV6-3 to TRBJ1-5; TRBD1 matches 7 bases. The CDR3 DNA reads TGTGCCAGCAGCCGCGGACAGGCCCTCAATCAGCCCCAGCATTTT. Translated: CASSRGQALNQPQHF.